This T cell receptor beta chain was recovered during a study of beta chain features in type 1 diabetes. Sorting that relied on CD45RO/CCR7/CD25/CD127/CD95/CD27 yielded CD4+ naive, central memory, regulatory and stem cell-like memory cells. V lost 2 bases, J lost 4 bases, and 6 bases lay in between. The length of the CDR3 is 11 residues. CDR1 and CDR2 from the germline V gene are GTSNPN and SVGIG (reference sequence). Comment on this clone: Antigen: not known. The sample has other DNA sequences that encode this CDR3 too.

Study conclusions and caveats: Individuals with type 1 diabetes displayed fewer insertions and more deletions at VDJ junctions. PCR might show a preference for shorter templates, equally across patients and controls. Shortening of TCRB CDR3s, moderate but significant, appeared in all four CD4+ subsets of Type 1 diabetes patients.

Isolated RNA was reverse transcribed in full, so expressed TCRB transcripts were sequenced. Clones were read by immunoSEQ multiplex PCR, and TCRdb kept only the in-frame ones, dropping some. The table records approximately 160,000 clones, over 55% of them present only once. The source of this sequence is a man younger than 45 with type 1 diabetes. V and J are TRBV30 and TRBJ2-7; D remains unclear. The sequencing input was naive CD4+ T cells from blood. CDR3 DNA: TGTGCCTGGAGTCCGTTATACGAGCAGTACTTC. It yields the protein CAWSPLYEQYF.